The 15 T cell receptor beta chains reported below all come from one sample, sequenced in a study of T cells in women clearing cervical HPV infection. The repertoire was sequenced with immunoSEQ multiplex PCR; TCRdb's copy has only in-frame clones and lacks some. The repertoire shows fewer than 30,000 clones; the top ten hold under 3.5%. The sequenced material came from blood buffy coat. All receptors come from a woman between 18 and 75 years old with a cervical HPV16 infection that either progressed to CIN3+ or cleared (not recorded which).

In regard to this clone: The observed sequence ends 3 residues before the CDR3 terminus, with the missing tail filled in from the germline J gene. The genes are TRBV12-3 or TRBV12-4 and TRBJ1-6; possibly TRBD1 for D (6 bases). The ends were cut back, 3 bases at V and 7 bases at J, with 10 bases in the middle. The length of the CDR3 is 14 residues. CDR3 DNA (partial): TGTGCCAGCAGTTTGGGGCAGGGGAATTCACCC. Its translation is CASSLGQGNSP. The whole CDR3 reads CASSLGQGNSPLHF.

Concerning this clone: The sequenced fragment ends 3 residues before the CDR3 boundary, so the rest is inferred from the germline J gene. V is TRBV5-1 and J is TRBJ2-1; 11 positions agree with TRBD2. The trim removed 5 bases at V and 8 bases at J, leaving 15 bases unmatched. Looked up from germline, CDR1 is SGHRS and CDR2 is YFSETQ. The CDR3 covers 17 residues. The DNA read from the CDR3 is TGCGCCAGCAGTAAAGGCCCCGGGACTAGCGGCCGGTATGAG. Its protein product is CASSKGPGTSGRYE. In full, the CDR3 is CASSKGPGTSGRYEQFF.

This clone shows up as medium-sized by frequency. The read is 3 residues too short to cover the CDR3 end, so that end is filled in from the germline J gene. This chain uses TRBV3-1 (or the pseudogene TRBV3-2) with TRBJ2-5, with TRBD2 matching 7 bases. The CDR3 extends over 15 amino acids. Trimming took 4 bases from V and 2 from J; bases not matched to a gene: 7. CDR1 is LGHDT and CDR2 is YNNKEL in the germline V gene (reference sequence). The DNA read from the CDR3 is TGTGCCAGCAGCCCCTGGGACTACTCACAAGAGACC. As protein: CASSPWDYSQET. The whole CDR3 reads CASSPWDYSQETQYF.

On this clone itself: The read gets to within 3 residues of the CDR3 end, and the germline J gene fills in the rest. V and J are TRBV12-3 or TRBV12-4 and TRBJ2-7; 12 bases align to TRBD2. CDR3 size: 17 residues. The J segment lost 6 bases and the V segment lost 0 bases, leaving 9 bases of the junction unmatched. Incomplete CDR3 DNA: TGTGCCAGCAGTTTAGCGCAAGCTAGCGGGAGGGAGGTCGAG. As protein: CASSLAQASGREVE. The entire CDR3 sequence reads CASSLAQASGREVEQYF.

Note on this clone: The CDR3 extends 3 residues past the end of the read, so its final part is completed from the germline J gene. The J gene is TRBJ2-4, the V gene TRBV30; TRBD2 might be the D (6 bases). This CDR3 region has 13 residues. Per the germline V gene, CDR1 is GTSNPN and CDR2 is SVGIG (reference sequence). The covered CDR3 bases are TGTGCCTGGAGTGTAAGGTCCAGGAGGGGT. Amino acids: CAWSVRSRRG. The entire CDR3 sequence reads CAWSVRSRRGQYF. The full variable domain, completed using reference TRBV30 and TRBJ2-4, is SQTIHQWPATLVQPVGSPLSLECTVEGTSNPNLYWYRQAAGRGLQLLFYSVGIGQISSEVPQNLSASRPQDRQFILSSKKLLLSDSGFYLCAWSVRSRRGQYFGAGTRLSVL.

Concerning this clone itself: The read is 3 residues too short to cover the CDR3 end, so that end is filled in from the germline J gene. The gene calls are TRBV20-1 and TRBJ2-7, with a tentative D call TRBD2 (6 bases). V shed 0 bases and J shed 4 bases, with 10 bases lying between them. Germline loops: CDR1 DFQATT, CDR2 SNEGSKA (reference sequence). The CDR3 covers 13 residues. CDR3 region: CSARDQGLYEQYF. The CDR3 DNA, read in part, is TGCAGTGCTAGAGATCAGGGACTTTACGAG.

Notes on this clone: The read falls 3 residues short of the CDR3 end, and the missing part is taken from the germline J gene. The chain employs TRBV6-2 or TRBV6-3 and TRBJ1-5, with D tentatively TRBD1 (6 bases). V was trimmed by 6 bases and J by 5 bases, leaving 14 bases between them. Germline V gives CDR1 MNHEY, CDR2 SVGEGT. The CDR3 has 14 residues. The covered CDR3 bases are TGTGCCAGCAGCCAGACAGGAGCTCATCAGCCC. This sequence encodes CASSQTGAHQP. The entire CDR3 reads CASSQTGAHQPQHF.

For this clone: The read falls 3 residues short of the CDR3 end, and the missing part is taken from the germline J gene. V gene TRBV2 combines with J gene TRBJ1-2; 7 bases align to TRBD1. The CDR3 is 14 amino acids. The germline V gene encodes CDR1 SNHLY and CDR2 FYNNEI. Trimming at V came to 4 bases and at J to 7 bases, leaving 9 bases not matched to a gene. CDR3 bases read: TGTGCCAGCAGTGTGAGGCAGGGGGTAGGTGGC. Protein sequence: CASSVRQGVGG. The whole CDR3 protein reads CASSVRQGVGGYTF.

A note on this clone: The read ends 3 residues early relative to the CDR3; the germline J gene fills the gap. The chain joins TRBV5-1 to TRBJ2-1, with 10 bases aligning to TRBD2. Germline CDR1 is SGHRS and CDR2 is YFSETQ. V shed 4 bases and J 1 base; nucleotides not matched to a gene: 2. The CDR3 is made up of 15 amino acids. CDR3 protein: CASSASGGSYNEQFF. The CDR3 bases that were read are TGCGCCAGCAGCGCTAGCGGGGGTTCCTACAATGAG.

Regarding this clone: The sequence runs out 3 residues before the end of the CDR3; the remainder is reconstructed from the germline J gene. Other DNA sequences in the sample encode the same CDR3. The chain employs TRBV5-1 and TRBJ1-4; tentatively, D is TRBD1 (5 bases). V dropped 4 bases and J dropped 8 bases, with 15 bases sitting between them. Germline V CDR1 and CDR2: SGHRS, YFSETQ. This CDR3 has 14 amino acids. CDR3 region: CASSPGGVGEKLFF. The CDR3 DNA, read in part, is TGCGCCAGCAGCCCAGGAGGGGTAGGGGAAAAA.

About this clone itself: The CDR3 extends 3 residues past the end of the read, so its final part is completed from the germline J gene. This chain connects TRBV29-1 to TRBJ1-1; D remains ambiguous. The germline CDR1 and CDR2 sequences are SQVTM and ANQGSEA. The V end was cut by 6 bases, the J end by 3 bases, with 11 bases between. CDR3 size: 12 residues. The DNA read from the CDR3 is TGCAGCGTGAGTCGGTTGGACACTGAA. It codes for CSVSRLDTE. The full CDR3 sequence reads CSVSRLDTEAFF.

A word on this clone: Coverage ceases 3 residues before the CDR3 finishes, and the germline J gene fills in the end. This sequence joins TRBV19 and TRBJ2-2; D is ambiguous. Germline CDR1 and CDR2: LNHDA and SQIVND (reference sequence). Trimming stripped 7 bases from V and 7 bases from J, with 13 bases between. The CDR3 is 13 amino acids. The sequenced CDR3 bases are TGTGCCAGTACTCTAGGATGGAACGGGGAG. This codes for CASTLGWNGE. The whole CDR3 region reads CASTLGWNGELFF.

This chain's CDR3 is CSARGGGTATDTQYF. The CDR3 DNA, read in part, is TGCAGTGCTAGAGGTGGGGGGACCGCCACAGATACG. The chain carries TRBV20-1 and TRBJ2-3; D might be TRBD2 (6 bases). The CDR3 end is not reached by the read, which stops 3 residues before it; the germline J gene fills it in. Germline values: CDR1 DFQATT, CDR2 SNEGSKA (reference sequence). The CDR3 covers 15 residues. Trimming stripped 1 base from V and 2 bases from J, with 13 bases between.

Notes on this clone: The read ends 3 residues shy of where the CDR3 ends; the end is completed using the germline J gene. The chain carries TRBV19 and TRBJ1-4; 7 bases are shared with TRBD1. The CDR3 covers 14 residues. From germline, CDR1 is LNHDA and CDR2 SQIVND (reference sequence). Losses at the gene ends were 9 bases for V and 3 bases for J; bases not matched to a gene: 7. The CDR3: CASSGQQANEKLFF. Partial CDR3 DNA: TGTGCCAGCTCGGGACAGCAGGCTAATGAAAAA.

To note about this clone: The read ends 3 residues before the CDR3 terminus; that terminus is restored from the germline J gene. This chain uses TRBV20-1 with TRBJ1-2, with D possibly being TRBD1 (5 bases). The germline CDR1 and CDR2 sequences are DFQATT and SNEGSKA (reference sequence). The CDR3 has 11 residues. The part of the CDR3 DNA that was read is TGCAGTGCTAGACAGGGTATCAGC. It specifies CSARQGIS. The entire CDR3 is CSARQGISYTF.